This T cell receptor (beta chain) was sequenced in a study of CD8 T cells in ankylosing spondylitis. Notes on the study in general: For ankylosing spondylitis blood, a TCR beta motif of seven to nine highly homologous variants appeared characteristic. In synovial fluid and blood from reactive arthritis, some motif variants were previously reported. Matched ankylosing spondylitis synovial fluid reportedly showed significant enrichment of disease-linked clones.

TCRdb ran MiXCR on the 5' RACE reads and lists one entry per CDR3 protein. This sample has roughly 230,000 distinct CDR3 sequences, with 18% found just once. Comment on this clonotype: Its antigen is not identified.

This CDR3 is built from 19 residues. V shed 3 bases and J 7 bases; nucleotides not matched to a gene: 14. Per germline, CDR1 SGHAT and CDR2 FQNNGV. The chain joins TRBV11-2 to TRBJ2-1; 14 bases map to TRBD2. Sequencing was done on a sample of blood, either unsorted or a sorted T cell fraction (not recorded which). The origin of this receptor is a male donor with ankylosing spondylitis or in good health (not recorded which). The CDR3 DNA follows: TGTGCCAGCAGCTTGGTAGGAGGACTAGCGGGAGGATCGAGGAATGAGCAGTTCTTC. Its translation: CASSLVGGLAGGSRNEQFF.